A single sample gave rise to the 7 T cell receptor beta chains below, sequenced in a study of PD-1 blockade in classical Hodgkin lymphoma. Some clones are missing from TCRdb's copy, which holds only in-frame ones; the method was immunoSEQ multiplex PCR. The sample yields about 72,000 clones, 90% to 95% seen once. Autologous stem cell transplantation was followed by relapse in every patient, and brentuximab vedotin exposure varied. Sequencing was performed on peripheral blood mononuclear cells (PBMCs), taken at baseline. These receptors were obtained from a human donor with classical Hodgkin lymphoma.

This clone was picked up a small number of times. This sequence joins TRBV2 and TRBJ1-6; D remains ambiguous. Trimming removed 7 bases at V and 9 bases at J, with 13 bases between. CDR1 is SNHLY and CDR2 is FYNNEI in the germline V gene. The CDR3 covers 13 residues. CDR3 protein: CASIQEDGSPLHF. The DNA for the CDR3 is TGTGCCAGCATTCAGGAGGATGGTTCACCCCTCCACTTT.

This chain connects TRBV18 to TRBJ2-7; D remains ambiguous. Between the trimmed V and J ends, which lost 0 bases and 2 bases, there was a span of 8 bases. Germline V CDR1 and CDR2: KGHSH, LQKENI. CDR3 length: 14 residues. In DNA, the CDR3 is TGTGCCAGCTCACCACCAAGCAGACCCTACGAGCAGTACTTC. This encodes CASSPPSRPYEQYF.

V is TRBV6-4 and J is TRBJ2-1, with unresolved D. This CDR3 is 13 amino acids long. V lost 0 bases, J lost 10 bases, and 10 bases lay in between. Germline loops: CDR1 MRHNA, CDR2 SNTAGT. DNA of the CDR3: TGTGCCAGCAGTGACTCTGGCAGGTGGGAGCAGTTCTTC. Amino acids: CASSDSGRWEQFF.

This chain uses TRBV19 with TRBJ2-1, with D unclear. CDR1 and CDR2 (germline): LNHDA, SQIVND (reference sequence). This CDR3 is built from 14 residues. V was cut by 3 bases and J by 5 bases, with 11 bases left in between. DNA of the CDR3: TGTGCCAGTAGTATTGTACAGCAGAACAATGAGCAGTTCTTC. Translation gives CASSIVQQNNEQFF.

The chain is built from TRBV5-1 and TRBJ1-5, with a tentative D call TRBD1 (5 bases). V was pared by 1 base and J by 4 bases, with 9 bases between. This CDR3 is built from 14 residues. Germline CDR1 is SGHRS and CDR2 is YFSETQ. The CDR3 region is CASSLSGTNQPQHF. The CDR3 DNA is TGCGCCAGCAGCTTGTCAGGGACTAATCAGCCCCAGCATTTT.

J is TRBJ1-4 and V is TRBV5-8; a possible D gene is TRBD1 (5 bases). CDR1 is SGHTS, CDR2 YDEGEE, per germline. Trimming took off 0 bases at V and 0 bases at J, with 9 bases between the two ends. The CDR3 spans 16 residues. The CDR3 region is CASSLGMDTTNEKLFF. The CDR3 DNA follows: TGTGCCAGCAGCTTGGGTATGGACACAACTAATGAAAAACTGTTTTTT. The full variable domain, with the rest looked up from reference TRBV5-8 and TRBJ1-4, is EAGVTQSPTHLIKTRGQQATLRCSPISGHTSVYWYQQALGLGLQFLLWYDEGEERNRGNFPPRFSGRQFPNYSSELNVNALELEDSALYLCASSLGMDTTNEKLFFGSGTQLSVL.

The rearrangement joins TRBV18 to TRBJ2-1; TRBD2 aligns across 9 bases. Trimming at V came to 2 bases and at J to 0 bases, leaving 14 bases not matched to a gene. The germline V gene encodes CDR1 KGHSH and CDR2 LQKENI. This CDR3 has 20 residues. Written as DNA, the CDR3 is TGTGCCAGCTCACCAAATTCTGGGAGCGGCGGGGGGGTCTCCTACAATGAGCAGTTCTTC. It translates to CASSPNSGSGGGVSYNEQFF.